This T cell receptor (beta chain) was found in a study of regulatory T cells in long-lasting Graves disease. Broader study findings: Persistent disease preferred TRBV28, TRBJ1-2 and TRBJ2-5; new disease, TRBV20-1 and TRBJ2-1. Only peripheral blood was studied, not thyroid tissue.

V lost 4 bases to trimming and J lost 0 bases, with 9 bases between them. Germline V gene data show CDR1 as SQVTM and CDR2 as ANQGSEA. The CDR3 runs to 13 residues. Libraries of TCR beta came from iRepertoire HTBI primers plus Arm-PCR of CDR3 regions. TCRdb used MiXCR to reprocess the multiplex PCR reads, holding one entry per CDR3 protein. The repertoire holds about 470,000 distinct CDR3 sequences, about 22% seen once, with about 7% in the top ten. For this clonotype: The antigen remains undetermined.

Specified time point: persistent/refractory GD, antithyroid drugs over 5 years with positive TRAb. PBMC RNA was the source of the TCR library. Sequencing used peripheral blood mononuclear cells (PBMCs), obtained when the disease was refractory, from a patient treated with antithyroid drugs. The V call is TRBV29-1, the J call TRBJ1-1, with TRBD1 as a possible D gene (5 bases). This sequence originates from a female donor with Graves disease. This CDR3 is CSVGQTLNTEAFF. CDR3 in DNA: TGCAGCGTTGGACAGACATTGAACACTGAAGCTTTCTTT.